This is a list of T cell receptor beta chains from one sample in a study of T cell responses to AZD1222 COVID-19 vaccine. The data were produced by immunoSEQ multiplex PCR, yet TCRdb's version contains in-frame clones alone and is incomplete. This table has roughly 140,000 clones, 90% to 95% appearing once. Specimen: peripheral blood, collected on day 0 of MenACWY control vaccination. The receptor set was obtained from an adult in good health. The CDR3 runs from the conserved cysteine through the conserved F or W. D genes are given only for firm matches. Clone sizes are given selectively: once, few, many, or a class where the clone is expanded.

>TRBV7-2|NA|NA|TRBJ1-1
CASSISVSAEAFF
TGTGCCAGCAGCATTTCCGTGTCCGCTGAAGCTTTCTTT
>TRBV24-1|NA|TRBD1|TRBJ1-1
CATSAGTDTEAFF
TGTGCCACCAGTGCGGGGACAGACACTGAAGCTTTCTTT
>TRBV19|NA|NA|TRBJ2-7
CASSIRLASEGQYF
TGTGCCAGTAGTATTAGGCTAGCTTCGGAAGGGCAGTACTTC
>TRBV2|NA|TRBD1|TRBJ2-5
CASSGVRGTAYQETQYF
TGTGCCAGCAGTGGAGTGAGAGGGACAGCCTACCAAGAGACCCAGTACTTC
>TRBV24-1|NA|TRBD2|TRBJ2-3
CATSETMGGRTDTQYF
TGTGCCACCAGTGAGACTATGGGCGGGAGAACAGATACGCAGTATTTT
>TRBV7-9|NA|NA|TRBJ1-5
CASSRGEIWNQPQHF
TGTGCCAGCAGCAGAGGGGAAATTTGGAATCAGCCCCAGCATTTT
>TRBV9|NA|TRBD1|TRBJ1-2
CASSPGTGMVNYGYTF
TGTGCCAGCAGCCCCGGGACAGGGATGGTGAACTATGGCTACACCTTC
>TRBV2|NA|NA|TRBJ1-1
CAGDVAPAGAFF
TGTGCCGGGGACGTGGCCCCTGCGGGCGCTTTCTTT
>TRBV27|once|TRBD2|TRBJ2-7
CASGSPSRGSHYEQYF
TGTGCCAGCGGATCCCCTTCGCGCGGGAGTCACTACGAGCAGTACTTC
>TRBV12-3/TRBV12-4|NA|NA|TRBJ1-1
CASSSRGGTEAFF
TGTGCCAGCAGTTCCCGTGGGGGGACTGAAGCTTTCTTT
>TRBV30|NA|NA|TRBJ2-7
CAWSPGNSYEQYF
TGTGCCTGGAGTCCGGGCAATTCCTACGAGCAGTACTTC
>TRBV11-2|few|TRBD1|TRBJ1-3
CASRTGAGNTIYF
TGTGCCAGCAGGACAGGGGCGGGAAACACCATATATTTT
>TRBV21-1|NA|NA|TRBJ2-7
CASSKDEPAGGSYEQYF
TGTGCCAGCAGCAAAGATGAGCCGGCGGGTGGCTCCTACGAGCAGTACTTC
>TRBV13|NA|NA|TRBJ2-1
CATKLGQGSFNEQFF
TGTGCCACAAAGCTGGGTCAGGGAAGCTTCAATGAGCAGTTCTTC
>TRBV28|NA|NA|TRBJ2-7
CASSRGQSYEQYF
TGTGCCAGCAGTCGAGGACAGTCCTACGAGCAGTACTTC
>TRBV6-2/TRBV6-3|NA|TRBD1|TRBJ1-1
CASSYGQGAPDTEAFF
TGTGCCAGCAGTTACGGACAGGGGGCGCCGGACACTGAAGCTTTCTTT
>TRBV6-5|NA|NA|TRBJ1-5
CASSPREGQPQHF
TGTGCCAGCAGCCCCAGGGAGGGTCAGCCCCAGCATTTT
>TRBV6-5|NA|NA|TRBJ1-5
CASRLDSNQPQHF
TGTGCCAGCAGACTGGACAGCAATCAGCCCCAGCATTTT
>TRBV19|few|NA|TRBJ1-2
CASSAVAGVTGYTF
TGTGCCAGTAGTGCGGTCGCAGGGGTAACTGGCTACACCTTC
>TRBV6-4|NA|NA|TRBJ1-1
CASSPSQVSTEAFF
TGTGCCAGCTCTCCTTCCCAGGTCAGCACTGAAGCTTTCTTT
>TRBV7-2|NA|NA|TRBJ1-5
CASSWRTGQPQHF
TGTGCCAGCAGCTGGAGAACAGGTCAGCCCCAGCATTTT
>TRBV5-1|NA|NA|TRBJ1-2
CASSPTPRQGSGYGYTF
TGCGCCAGCAGCCCAACACCCCGTCAGGGGTCCGGCTATGGCTACACCTTC
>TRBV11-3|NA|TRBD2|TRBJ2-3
CASSLEWAGGTDTQYF
TGTGCCAGCAGCTTAGAGTGGGCGGGGGGCACAGATACGCAGTATTTT
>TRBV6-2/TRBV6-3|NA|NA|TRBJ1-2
CASSYSGGGNGYTF
TGTGCCAGCAGTTACTCCGGGGGAGGGAATGGCTACACCTTC
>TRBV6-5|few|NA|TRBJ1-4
CASSRTATNEKLFF
TGTGCCAGCAGTCGGACAGCAACTAATGAAAAACTGTTTTTT
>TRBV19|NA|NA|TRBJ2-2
CASGSNTGELFF
TGTGCCAGTGGTTCGAACACCGGGGAGCTGTTTTTT
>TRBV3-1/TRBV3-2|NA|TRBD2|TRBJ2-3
CASSHLAGGPKDTQYF
TGTGCCAGCAGCCATTTGGCGGGGGGGCCGAAAGATACGCAGTATTTT
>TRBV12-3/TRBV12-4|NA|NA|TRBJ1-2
CASTHGRPVGYTF
TGTGCCAGCACCCACGGACGTCCTGTCGGCTACACCTTC
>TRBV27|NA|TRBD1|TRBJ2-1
CASSFLGTDYNEQFF
TGTGCCAGCAGTTTTCTGGGGACAGACTACAATGAGCAGTTCTTC
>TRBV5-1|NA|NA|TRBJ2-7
CASSLTAGRALYEQYF
TGCGCCAGCAGCTTGACCGCGGGACGAGCCCTATACGAGCAGTACTTC
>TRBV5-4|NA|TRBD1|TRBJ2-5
CASSPDRAGTQYF
TGTGCCAGCAGCCCGGACAGGGCGGGGACCCAGTACTTC
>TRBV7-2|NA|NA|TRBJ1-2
CASSTRGIFGYTF
TGTGCCAGCTCGACTAGGGGGATTTTTGGCTACACCTTC
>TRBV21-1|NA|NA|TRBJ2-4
CASTSRTGSTKNIQYF
TGTGCCAGCACCTCAAGGACAGGGAGTACCAAAAACATTCAGTACTTC
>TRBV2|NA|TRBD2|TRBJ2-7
CASMGGESTLYEQYF
TGTGCCAGCATGGGGGGGGAGTCGACCCTCTACGAGCAGTACTTC
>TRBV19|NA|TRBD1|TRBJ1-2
CASSIGQGANYGYTF
TGTGCCAGTAGTATCGGACAGGGGGCGAACTATGGCTACACCTTC
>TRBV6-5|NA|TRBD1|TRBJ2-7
CASRAGTGGIEQYF
TGTGCCAGCAGGGCGGGGACAGGGGGGATCGAGCAGTACTTC
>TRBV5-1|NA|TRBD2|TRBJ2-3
CASSILSGRGTDTQYF
TGCGCCAGCAGCATACTTAGCGGGCGAGGCACAGATACGCAGTATTTT
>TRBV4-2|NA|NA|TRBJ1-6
CASSPAPGYESPLHF
TGTGCCAGCAGCCCAGCACCGGGGTATGAATCACCCCTCCACTTT
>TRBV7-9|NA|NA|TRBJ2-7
CASSKLGYEQYF
TGTGCCAGCAGCAAACTAGGGTACGAGCAGTACTTC
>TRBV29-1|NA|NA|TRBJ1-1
CSGTDGRNTEAFF
TGCAGCGGTACGGACGGGAGGAACACTGAAGCTTTCTTT
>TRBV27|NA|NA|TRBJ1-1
CASSLRFAGSGRTEAFF
TGTGCCAGCAGTTTAAGGTTTGCAGGGTCTGGACGGACTGAAGCTTTCTTT
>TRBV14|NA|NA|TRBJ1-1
CASSQGRRTEAFF
TGTGCCAGCAGTCAGGGGCGGCGCACTGAAGCTTTCTTT
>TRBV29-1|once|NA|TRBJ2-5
CSDLRDVSQETQYF
TGCAGCGATCTCCGGGACGTATCCCAAGAGACCCAGTACTTC
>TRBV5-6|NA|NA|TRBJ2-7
CASSQTGYEQYF
TGTGCCAGCAGCCAAACAGGGTACGAGCAGTACTTC
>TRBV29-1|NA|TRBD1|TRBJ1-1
CSVAGGGWTEAFF
TGCAGCGTTGCAGGGGGGGGTTGGACTGAAGCTTTCTTT
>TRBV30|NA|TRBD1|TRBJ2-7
CAWKATGYSYEQYF
TGTGCCTGGAAAGCGACAGGGTACTCCTACGAGCAGTACTTC
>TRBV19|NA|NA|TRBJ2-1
CASSIGSSYNEQFF
TGTGCCAGTAGTATTGGGAGCTCCTACAATGAGCAGTTCTTC
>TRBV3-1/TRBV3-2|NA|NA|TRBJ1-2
CASSQGQGNGYTF
TGTGCCAGCAGCCAAGGTCAGGGGAACGGCTACACCTTC
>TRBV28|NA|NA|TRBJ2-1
CPNCGGTTYNEQFF
TGCCCAAATTGTGGAGGAACAACCTACAATGAGCAGTTCTTC